The 23 T cell receptor beta chains listed next were all sequenced from one sample in a study of cytomegalovirus exposure and HLA in healthy donors. Clones were read by immunoSEQ multiplex PCR, and TCRdb kept only the in-frame ones, dropping some. The sample contains about 120,000 clones, about 92% of which appear only once. The material sequenced was PBMCs. The receptors derive from a woman aged 18-30 years in good health and CMV-seronegative.

V usage is TRBV28 and J usage is TRBJ1-2; the D gene is possibly TRBD1 (6 bases). The V and J ends lost 6 bases and 4 bases respectively, with 15 bases between them. This CDR3 is 14 amino acids long. Germline CDR1 is MDHEN and CDR2 is SYDVKM. The CDR3 DNA sequence: TGTGCCAGCAGGACGGGGGGCTTGTCCTATGGCTACACCTTC. As protein: CASRTGGLSYGYTF.

This rearrangement joins TRBV30 to TRBJ2-7; weak D call: TRBD1 (5 bases). V was clipped by 0 bases and J by 5 bases, with 14 bases between them. Looked up from germline, CDR1 is GTSNPN and CDR2 is SVGIG (reference sequence). The CDR3 runs 14 residues. Written as DNA, the CDR3 is TGTGCCTGGAGTGTATGGGGCAATAGGGACGAGCAGTACTTC. It specifies CAWSVWGNRDEQYF.

This chain connects TRBV29-1 to TRBJ2-7, with a tentative D call TRBD1 (6 bases). Germline CDR1 SQVTM, CDR2 ANQGSEA. The CDR3 is 11 residues long. V shed 5 bases and J shed 2 bases, with 7 bases lying between them. This CDR3 reads CSVRQAYEQYF. CDR3 nucleotide sequence: TGCAGCGTTCGACAGGCCTACGAGCAGTACTTC.

This sequence joins TRBV19 and TRBJ1-4, with 7 bases aligning to TRBD1. The V gene end was trimmed by 3 bases and the J gene end by 0 bases; junction bases not matched to a gene: 10. Germline V lookup: CDR1 LNHDA, CDR2 SQIVND (reference sequence). This CDR3 has 18 residues. CDR3 sequence: CASSILGDRIATNEKLFF. For the CDR3, the DNA is TGTGCCAGTAGTATCCTCGGGGACAGAATTGCAACTAATGAAAAACTGTTTTTT.

CDR3 nucleotides: TGTGCCAGCAGCTTATCGCAGTACCAAGAGACCCAGTACTTC. This translates into CASSLSQYQETQYF. The gene calls are TRBV7-2 and TRBJ2-5; unclear D gene. The CDR3 extends over 14 amino acids. Between the trimmed V and J ends, which lost 2 bases and 0 bases, there was a span of 7 bases. Germline V gives CDR1 SGHTA, CDR2 FQGNSA.

This chain joins TRBV28 and TRBJ2-1; 7 nucleotides line up with TRBD2. This CDR3 is 13 amino acids long. Germline CDR1 is MDHEN and CDR2 is SYDVKM. V shed 7 bases and J 7 bases; nucleotides not matched to a gene: 7. CDR3 residues: CASKGGSWNEQFF. CDR3 DNA: TGTGCCAGCAAGGGCGGGAGTTGGAATGAGCAGTTCTTC.

This chain uses TRBV6-1 with TRBJ1-2; 8 bases match TRBD1. This CDR3 region has 15 residues. With V trimmed by 8 bases and J by 4 bases, 12 bases remained unmatched. The germline CDR1 and CDR2 sequences are MNHNS and SASEGT. The DNA for the CDR3 is TGTGCCAGCGGGCCCTGGACAGGGTCGGGCTATGGCTACACCTTC. This encodes CASGPWTGSGYGYTF.

This clone was picked up one time. This rearrangement joins TRBV6-5 to TRBJ1-6, with D uncertain. CDR3 length: 15 residues. The germline gives CDR1 MNHEY, CDR2 SVGAGI. V was trimmed by 4 bases and J by 10 bases, leaving 17 bases between them. The CDR3 DNA reads as TGTGCCAGCAGTTGGGCCGGGAGTTTACGCTCACCCCTCCACTTT. It specifies CASSWAGSLRSPLHF.

This clone was picked up one time. This chain joins TRBV7-8 and TRBJ1-2; D is possibly TRBD1 (6 bases). Trimming took 1 base from V and 6 from J, leaving 9 bases between them. The CDR3 consists of 13 residues. Germline V gene sequence: CDR1 SGHVS, CDR2 FQNEAQ. In DNA form, the CDR3 reads TGTGCCAGCAGCTTAGGGGGGCATAATGGCTACACCTTC. Protein sequence: CASSLGGHNGYTF.

This clone has only one observation. The V call is TRBV19, the J call TRBJ2-3; TRBD1 matches 7 bases. Trimming cost V 5 bases and J 0 bases; bases outside gene matches: 11. This CDR3 spans 17 amino acids. CDR1 is LNHDA and CDR2 is SQIVND in the germline V gene (reference sequence). CDR3 sequence reads: CASSGQERRFSTDTQYF. The CDR3 DNA reads as TGTGCCAGTAGTGGACAGGAACGACGTTTTAGCACAGATACGCAGTATTTT.

This clone appeared a single time. The chain has TRBV5-6 and TRBJ2-5, with TRBD2 identical over 14 bases. Looked up from germline, CDR1 is SGHDT and CDR2 is YYEEEE. The CDR3 contains 16 residues. The J segment lost 7 bases and the V segment lost 3 bases, leaving 8 bases of the junction unmatched. The CDR3 coding sequence is TGTGCCAGCAGCTATACACCGGGACTAGCGGGAGTGACCCAGTACTTC. Protein product: CASSYTPGLAGVTQYF. The variable domain in full, with the rest retrieved from reference TRBV5-6 and TRBJ2-5, is DAGVTQSPTHLIKTRGQQVTLRCSPKSGHDTVSWYQQALGQGPQFIFQYYEEEERQRGNFPDRFSGHQFPNYSSELNVNALLLGDSALYLCASSYTPGLAGVTQYFGPGTRLLVL.

The rearrangement joins TRBV7-6 to TRBJ1-1; the match to TRBD1 covers 8 bases. V shed 3 bases, J shed 1 base, and the junction held 1 base outside the gene matches. The germline gives CDR1 SGHVS, CDR2 FNYEAQ. This CDR3 spans 14 amino acids. CDR3 region: CASSFGQGNTEAFF. DNA of the CDR3: TGTGCCAGCAGCTTCGGACAGGGGAACACTGAAGCTTTCTTT.

The rearrangement joins TRBV7-3 to TRBJ2-1; no firm D call. With 2 bases removed from V and 3 bases from J, the gap between germline ends came to 11 bases. The CDR3 consists of 15 residues. The germline V gene has CDR1 SGHTA and CDR2 FQGTGA. For the CDR3, the DNA is TGTGCCAGCAGCTTATCCTTAGTCGGCTACAATGAGCAGTTCTTC. Protein: CASSLSLVGYNEQFF.

This sequence joins TRBV5-8 and TRBJ2-7; 8 bases are shared with TRBD2. CDR1 and CDR2 (germline): SGHTS, YDEGEE. Trimming cost V 9 bases and J 2 bases; bases outside gene matches: 22. The CDR3 runs to 18 residues. CDR3 nucleotides: TGTGCCACCTCCCTCCCCGGGTCGAGGAGCGGGAGCACCTACGAGCAGTACTTC. Translating gives CATSLPGSRSGSTYEQYF.

V is TRBV28 and J is TRBJ1-2; 9 bases fit TRBD1. Trimming took 7 bases from V and 7 from J; bases not matched to a gene: 13. The CDR3 has 15 residues. CDR1 MDHEN and CDR2 SYDVKM come from the germline V gene. CDR3 protein: CASTASPGQGFGYTF. The CDR3 DNA sequence: TGTGCCAGCACGGCTTCCCCGGGACAGGGCTTTGGCTACACCTTC.

The chain carries TRBV2 and TRBJ2-5, with a tentative D call TRBD2 (5 bases). Germline CDR1 reads SNHLY; CDR2 reads FYNNEI. V lost 7 bases and J lost 3, with 6 bases in between. This CDR3 has 11 amino acids. The CDR3 is CASKEEETQYF. The DNA for the CDR3 is TGTGCCAGCAAGGAGGAAGAGACCCAGTACTTC.

This clone appeared a few times. The J gene is TRBJ2-7, the V gene TRBV5-1; D unresolved. The V and J ends lost 0 bases and 9 bases respectively, with 10 bases between them. The CDR3 has 12 amino acids. The germline gives CDR1 SGHRS, CDR2 YFSETQ. The CDR3 nucleotides are TGCGCCAGCAGCTTGGGATCTACGATGCAGTACTTC. Protein sequence: CASSLGSTMQYF.

The chain joins TRBV28 to TRBJ1-2; D is perhaps TRBD1 (6 bases). The CDR3 has 12 amino acids. Per the germline V gene, CDR1 is MDHEN and CDR2 is SYDVKM. The V and J ends lost 7 bases and 4 bases respectively, with 10 bases between them. Here the CDR3 reads CASTQGPYGYTF. CDR3 DNA: TGTGCCAGCACACAGGGACCCTATGGCTACACCTTC.

The V gene is TRBV10-3, the J gene TRBJ2-7; D call uncertain. This CDR3 contains 14 residues. The V end lost 0 bases, the J end lost 0 bases, and 6 bases lay between the germline ends. The V gene's germline CDR1 is ENHRY and CDR2 SYGVKD. CDR3 nucleotides: TGTGCCATCAGTGAGTCCTACCTCTCCTACGAGCAGTACTTC. This sequence encodes CAISESYLSYEQYF.

The genes are TRBV7-3 and TRBJ1-2; D is possibly TRBD1 (6 bases). The V gene lost 0 bases and the J gene lost 14 bases, with 16 bases spanning the gap. The CDR3 length is 13 residues. Germline V gene sequence: CDR1 SGHTA, CDR2 FQGTGA. This CDR3 reads CASSLTEVGTRTF. In DNA form, the CDR3 reads TGTGCCAGCAGCTTAACCGAAGTCGGGACAAGGACCTTC.

V usage is TRBV30 and J usage is TRBJ2-7; 9 bases are a match to TRBD1. Trimming took 2 bases from V and 5 from J; bases not matched to a gene: 7. The CDR3 covers 14 residues. Per the germline V gene, CDR1 is GTSNPN and CDR2 is SVGIG (reference sequence). Here the CDR3 DNA reads TGTGCCTGGAGTCCGGGGACAGGGAGTCACGAGCAGTACTTC. It encodes CAWSPGTGSHEQYF. The full variable domain, its missing parts supplied by reference TRBV30 and TRBJ2-7, is SQTIHQWPATLVQPVGSPLSLECTVEGTSNPNLYWYRQAAGRGLQLLFYSVGIGQISSEVPQNLSASRPQDRQFILSSKKLLLSDSGFYLCAWSPGTGSHEQYFGPGTRLTVT.

The chain combines TRBV27 with TRBJ2-7; the match to TRBD1 covers 7 bases. V was clipped by 5 bases and J by 1 base; unmatched bases: 8. In germline, CDR1 is MNHEY, CDR2 SMNVEV (reference sequence). The CDR3 totals 15 residues. CDR3 nucleotide sequence: TGTGCCAGCAGTCCTTTGACAGGGATGTCCTACGAGCAGTACTTC. This translates into CASSPLTGMSYEQYF.

This chain joins TRBV10-2 and TRBJ1-1; D unclear. CDR1 and CDR2 from the germline V gene are WSHSY and SAAADI. The CDR3 totals 12 residues. Trimming shortened V by 8 bases and J by 1 base, and 8 bases separated the two germline ends. For the CDR3, the DNA is TGCGCCAGCTGTTCAGGGAACACTGAAGCTTTCTTT. This translates into CASCSGNTEAFF.